This T cell receptor (beta chain) originates from a study of blood T cells in healthy people across ages. Trimming removed 1 base from V and 3 bases from J, with 12 bases in between. Per the germline V gene, CDR1 is SGHAT and CDR2 is FQNNGV. This CDR3 is 15 amino acids long. A sample-barcoded 5' primer and a J-beta primer mix were used in a second PCR of about 7 to 12 cycles. TCRdb recomputed calls from the 5' RACE reads with MiXCR, one row per CDR3 protein. The table has 1.8 million or so distinct CDR3 sequences, 30% to 40% seen once. The clonotype was recovered from a human donor in good health. Sequenced material: blood. The V gene is TRBV11-2, the J gene TRBJ1-1; the D is unclear. The CDR3 reads CASSLGLGSYTEAFF. The DNA of the CDR3 is TGTGCCAGCAGCTTAGGCCTGGGCTCGTACACTGAAGCTTTCTTT.